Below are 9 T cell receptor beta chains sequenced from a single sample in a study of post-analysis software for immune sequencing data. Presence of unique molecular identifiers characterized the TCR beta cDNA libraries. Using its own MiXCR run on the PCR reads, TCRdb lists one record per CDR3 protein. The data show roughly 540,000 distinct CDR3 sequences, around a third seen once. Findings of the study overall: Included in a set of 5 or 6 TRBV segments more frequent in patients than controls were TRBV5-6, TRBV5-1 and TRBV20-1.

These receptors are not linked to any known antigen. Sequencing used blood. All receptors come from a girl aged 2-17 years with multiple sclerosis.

Here the CDR3 reads CASSPLAGDPRDQYF. In DNA form, the CDR3 reads TGTGCCAGCAGCCCACTAGCGGGGGACCCAAGAGACCAGTACTTC. The chain employs TRBV7-2 and TRBJ2-5, with 11 bases identical to TRBD2. The CDR3 is made up of 15 amino acids. Trimming cost V 5 bases and J 10 bases; bases outside gene matches: 12. The germline V gene has CDR1 SGHTA and CDR2 FQGNSA.

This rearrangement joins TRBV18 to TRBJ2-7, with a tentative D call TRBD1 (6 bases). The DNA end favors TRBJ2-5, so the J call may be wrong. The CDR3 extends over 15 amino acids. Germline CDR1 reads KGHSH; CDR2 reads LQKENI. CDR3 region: CASSSMTGLQETQYF. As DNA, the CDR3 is TGTGCCAGCTCATCTATGACAGGTCTGCAGGAGACCCAGTACTTC.

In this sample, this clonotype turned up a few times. CDR3 in amino acids: CASSSGLFYNEQFF. The CDR3 nucleotides are TGTGCCAGCAGCTCCGGACTCTTCTACAATGAGCAGTTCTTC. This chain links TRBV7-9 with TRBJ2-1; TRBD2 might be the D (5 bases). The germline gives CDR1 SEHNR, CDR2 FQNEAQ (reference sequence). The CDR3 runs 14 residues. V shed 4 bases and J shed 3 bases, with 10 bases lying between them.

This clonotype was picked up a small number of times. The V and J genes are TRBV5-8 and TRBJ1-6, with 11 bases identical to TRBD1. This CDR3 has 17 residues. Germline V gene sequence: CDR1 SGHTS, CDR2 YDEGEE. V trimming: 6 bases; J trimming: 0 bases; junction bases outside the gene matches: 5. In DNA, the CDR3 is TGTGCCAGCACTTCCGGGACAGGGGGCTCCTATAATTCACCCCTCCACTTT. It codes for CASTSGTGGSYNSPLHF. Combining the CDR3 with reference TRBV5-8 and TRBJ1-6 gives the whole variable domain EAGVTQSPTHLIKTRGQQATLRCSPISGHTSVYWYQQALGLGLQFLLWYDEGEERNRGNFPPRFSGRQFPNYSSELNVNALELEDSALYLCASTSGTGGSYNSPLHFGNGTRLTVT.

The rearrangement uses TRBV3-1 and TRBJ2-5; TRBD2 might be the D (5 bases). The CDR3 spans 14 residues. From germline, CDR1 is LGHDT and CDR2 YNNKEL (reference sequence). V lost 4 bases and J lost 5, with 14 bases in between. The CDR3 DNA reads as TGTGCCAGCAGCCCGCTCGAGGGATCGGAGACCCAGTACTTC. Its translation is CASSPLEGSETQYF.

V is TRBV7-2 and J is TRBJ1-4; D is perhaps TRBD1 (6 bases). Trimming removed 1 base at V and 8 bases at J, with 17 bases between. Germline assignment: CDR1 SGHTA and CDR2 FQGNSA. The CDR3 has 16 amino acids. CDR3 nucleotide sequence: TGTGCCAGCAGCTTAGAATTTGCAGGGACACGCGAAAAACTGTTTTTT. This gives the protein CASSLEFAGTREKLFF.

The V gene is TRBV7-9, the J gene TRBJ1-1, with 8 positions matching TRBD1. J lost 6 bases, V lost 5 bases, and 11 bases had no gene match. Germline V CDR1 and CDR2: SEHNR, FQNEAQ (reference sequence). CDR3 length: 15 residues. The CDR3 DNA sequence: TGTGCCAGCAGCCCCGGGACAGGAGGTGAAGCTGAAGCTTTCTTT. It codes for CASSPGTGGEAEAFF.

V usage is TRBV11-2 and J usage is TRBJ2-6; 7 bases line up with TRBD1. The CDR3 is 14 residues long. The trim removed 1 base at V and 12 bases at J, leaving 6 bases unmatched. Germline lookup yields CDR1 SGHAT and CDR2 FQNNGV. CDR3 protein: CASSLGGRQGVLTF. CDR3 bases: TGTGCCAGCAGCTTAGGGGGGCGACAGGGCGTCCTGACTTTC. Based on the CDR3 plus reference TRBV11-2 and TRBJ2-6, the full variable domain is EAGVAQSPRYKIIEKRQSVAFWCNPISGHATLYWYQQILGQGPKLLIQFQNNGVVDDSQLPKDRFSAERLKGVDSTLKIQPAKLEDSAVYLCASSLGGRQGVLTFGAGSRLTVL.

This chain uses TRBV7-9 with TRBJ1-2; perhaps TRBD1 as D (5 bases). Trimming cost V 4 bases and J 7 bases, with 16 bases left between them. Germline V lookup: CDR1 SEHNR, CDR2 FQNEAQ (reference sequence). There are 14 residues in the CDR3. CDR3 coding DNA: TGTGCCAGCAGCTCTTTCCAGGGTATAGGTGGCTACACCTTC. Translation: CASSSFQGIGGYTF.